This paragraph covers one TCR beta chain sequence. What it recognizes is unknown. The same CDR3 is also encoded by other DNA sequences in this sample. Losses at the gene ends were 6 bases for V and 3 bases for J; bases not matched to a gene: 11. The CDR3 has 19 residues. CDR1 is SNHLY, CDR2 FYNNEI, per germline. The PCR ran on 60 Vbeta and 13 Jbeta primers. Per the original methods: Unique TCR beta chains numbered 80 million to 95 million in a later analysis, with around 10 million shared. The table came from immunoSEQ multiplex PCR; TCRdb's copy has only in-frame clones and leaves some out. V and J calls and clone size are copied from that table; D and trimming were computed from the DNA. The sample consists of roughly 150,000 clones, roughly 10% of them appearing once. The sample belongs to a study of cytomegalovirus exposure and HLA in healthy donors. Broader study findings: Among donors in an Asian-associated ancestry cluster, a later analysis reportedly found fewer N-insertions than the roughly 730-donor mean. By a later analysis, the bulk of CMV-associated TCR beta chains appeared HLA-restricted. A later analysis found common viral pathogens apparently linked to several of the most significant clusters.

This sequence originates from a male donor in good health and CMV-seronegative. Sequencing used PBMCs. The J gene is TRBJ2-2, the V gene TRBV2; 15 bases are shared with TRBD2. CDR3 region: CASSEAGLAGGPHTGELFF. Written as DNA, the CDR3 is TGTGCCAGCAGCGAGGCCGGACTAGCGGGAGGGCCCCACACCGGGGAGCTGTTTTTT. Using reference TRBV2 and TRBJ2-2 for the parts outside the CDR3, the full variable domain is EPEVTQTPSHQVTQMGQEVILRCVPISNHLYFYWYRQILGQKVEFLVSFYNNEISEKSEIFDDQFSVERPDGSNFTLKIRSTKLEDSAMYFCASSEAGLAGGPHTGELFFGEGSRLTVL.